Detailed here is one T cell receptor beta chain. This CDR3 is built from 16 residues. V lost 5 bases and J lost 3; bases outside the gene matches: 11. The germline CDR1 and CDR2 sequences are SGHNT and YENEEA. This sample was included in a study of T cell changes during pregnancy in multiple sclerosis. The table came from immunoSEQ multiplex PCR; TCRdb's copy has only in-frame clones and leaves some out. Among tens of thousands of clones listed, 90% to 95% were seen once. This clonotype originated in a female donor with multiple sclerosis, enrolled in a pregnancy study. The sequencing used CD4+ T cells from peripheral blood mononuclear cells, collected in the second trimester of pregnancy. J is TRBJ2-5 and V is TRBV11-3; 8 positions agree with TRBD2. The CDR3 nucleotides are TGTGCCAGCAGCCCCAGGAGCGGGGGTCCTAAAGAGACCCAGTACTTC. Protein sequence: CASSPRSGGPKETQYF.